These 14 T cell receptor beta chains originate from one sample sequenced in a study of blood T cell repertoires in COVID-19. Only in-frame clones appear in the TCRdb table, and some are missing; sequencing was by immunoSEQ multiplex PCR. The sample comprises 150,000 to 200,000 clones, about 85% of which are singletons, and around 0.93% rests with the top ten. The sample was peripheral blood. Every receptor here comes from a man aged 55 to 70 with COVID-19, enrolled during active disease.

This chain links TRBV19 with TRBJ1-1; D remains ambiguous. V was pared by 3 bases and J by 1 base, with 12 bases between. CDR3 length: 15 amino acids. Germline V gene sequence: CDR1 LNHDA, CDR2 SQIVND (reference sequence). CDR3 loop: CASSIYAGANTEAFF. The CDR3 DNA reads TGTGCCAGTAGTATCTATGCCGGAGCGAACACTGAAGCTTTCTTT.

V gene TRBV5-1 combines with J gene TRBJ2-5, with D maybe TRBD1 (5 bases). Germline lookup yields CDR1 SGHRS and CDR2 YFSETQ. V lost 0 bases, J lost 5 bases, and 14 bases lay in between. The CDR3 consists of 15 residues. The CDR3 protein is CASSLARTPGETQYF. CDR3 in DNA: TGCGCCAGCAGCTTGGCCAGGACACCTGGGGAGACCCAGTACTTC.

The chain combines TRBV6-5 with TRBJ2-3; TRBD1 aligns across 8 bases. This CDR3 is 15 amino acids long. The germline V gene encodes CDR1 MNHEY and CDR2 SVGAGI. J was trimmed by 3 bases and V by 6 bases; bases with no gene match: 8. DNA for the CDR3: TGTGCCAGCAGACCCCAGGGGGCCCGGACAGATACGCAGTATTTT. It specifies CASRPQGARTDTQYF.

CDR3 bases: TGTGCCAGCAGTGCTACTCCTGAAGCTTTCTTT. Its translation is CASSATPEAFF. This chain connects TRBV2 to TRBJ1-1; D gene ambiguous. The CDR3 covers 11 residues. Germline-derived CDR1 and CDR2 are SNHLY and FYNNEI. Deletions cut 4 bases from V and 6 bases from J, with 6 bases between.

The rearrangement links TRBV5-1 to TRBJ2-1, with 10 bases matching TRBD2. The trim removed 4 bases at V and 7 bases at J, leaving 5 bases unmatched. This CDR3 is 14 amino acids long. Germline CDR1 and CDR2: SGHRS and YFSETQ. The CDR3 coding sequence is TGCGCCAGCAGCCTCCGGACTAGCGGTAATGAGCAGTTCTTC. Amino acids: CASSLRTSGNEQFF.

V is TRBV6-1 and J is TRBJ1-5; maybe TRBD1 (5 bases). This CDR3 region has 14 residues. In germline, CDR1 is MNHNS, CDR2 SASEGT. Trimming removed 0 bases from V and 6 bases from J, with 9 bases in between. As DNA, the CDR3 is TGTGCCAGCAGTGAAGCGGACATGGGTCAGCCCCAGCATTTT. Amino acids: CASSEADMGQPQHF.

The sample holds one count of this clone. The chain joins TRBV5-6 to TRBJ2-7; 9 bases are shared with TRBD2. In germline, CDR1 is SGHDT, CDR2 YYEEEE. The CDR3 length is 15 residues. The trim removed 0 bases at V and 3 bases at J, leaving 4 bases unmatched. In DNA, the CDR3 is TGTGCCAGCAGCTTGGGTTCTAGCGGGATCTACGAGCAGTACTTC. Protein sequence: CASSLGSSGIYEQYF.

This clone has more than one count but fewer than ten. J is TRBJ2-5 and V is TRBV4-2; 8 positions match TRBD2. Trimming took 1 base from V and 3 from J; bases not matched to a gene: 7. The CDR3 extends over 16 amino acids. Germline CDR1 LGHNA, CDR2 YNFKEQ. The CDR3 DNA sequence: TGTGCCAGCAGCCAAGGGGGCCCCGGGGGGGAAGAGACCCAGTACTTC. It is translated as CASSQGGPGGEETQYF.

V and J are TRBV30 and TRBJ1-6, with 9 nucleotides matching TRBD1. Germline values: CDR1 GTSNPN, CDR2 SVGIG (reference sequence). After removal of 1 base from V and 10 bases from J, the junction contained 8 bases not matched to a gene. CDR3 length: 15 residues. CDR3 bases: TGTGCCTGGAGTGGCCATCGGACAGGGGCCTCACCCCTCCACTTT. Its translation is CAWSGHRTGASPLHF.

The chain is built from TRBV20-1 and TRBJ1-1, with D possibly TRBD1 on 6 matching bases. The CDR3 is 11 residues long. Germline V CDR1 and CDR2: DFQATT, SNEGSKA (reference sequence). The DNA of the CDR3 is TGCATGGGACATTCGAACACTGAAGCTTTCTTT. Its translation is CMGHSNTEAFF.

The V call is TRBV3-1 (or the pseudogene TRBV3-2), the J call TRBJ1-2; maybe TRBD1 (6 bases). CDR3 length equals 14 residues. V was trimmed by 0 bases and J by 5 bases, leaving 10 bases between them. Per germline, CDR1 LGHDT and CDR2 YNNKEL (reference sequence). CDR3 loop: CASSQDAQGYGYTF. For the CDR3, the DNA is TGTGCCAGCAGCCAAGATGCGCAGGGGTATGGCTACACCTTC.

The rearrangement links TRBV5-1 to TRBJ1-1, with D perhaps matching TRBD1 (5 bases). The CDR3 runs 14 residues. CDR1 is SGHRS, CDR2 YFSETQ, per germline. The V gene lost 0 bases and the J gene lost 1 base, with 7 bases spanning the gap. CDR3 DNA sequence: TGCGCCAGCAGCTTGGCCGACAGGAACACTGAAGCTTTCTTT. Its translation: CASSLADRNTEAFF. Supplemented by reference TRBV5-1 and TRBJ1-1, the full variable domain reads KAGVTQTPRYLIKTRGQQVTLSCSPISGHRSVSWYQQTPGQGLQFLFEYFSETQRNKGNFPGRFSGRQFSNSRSEMNVSTLELGDSALYLCASSLADRNTEAFFGQGTRLTVV.

The V gene is TRBV28, the J gene TRBJ2-1; 10 bases fit TRBD2. Germline values: CDR1 MDHEN, CDR2 SYDVKM. Losses at the gene ends were 6 bases for V and 4 bases for J; bases not matched to a gene: 9. The CDR3 sequence is 16 residues long. The CDR3 DNA reads as TGTGCCAGCAGCCCGACTAGGACTAGCGGTTACAATGAGCAGTTCTTC. It yields the protein CASSPTRTSGYNEQFF.

V gene TRBV27 combines with J gene TRBJ2-1; 12 bases map to TRBD2. J was trimmed by 9 bases and V by 3 bases; bases with no gene match: 6. The V gene's germline CDR1 is MNHEY and CDR2 SMNVEV (reference sequence). CDR3 length: 15 amino acids. Here the CDR3 DNA reads TGTGCCAGCAGTTTGTCGACTAGCGGGAGATCTGAGCAGTTCTTC. As protein: CASSLSTSGRSEQFF.